This TCR beta chain came from a study of tumor-infiltrating lymphocytes in primary liver carcinoma. From around 20-30 mg of unsorted bulk tissue, DNA and RNA were co-extracted together. Starting from approximately 470 ng of total RNA, TCR beta cDNA was produced with a primer in the constant region. Slightly modified ARM-PCR with three nested multiplex PCR rounds yielded TCR beta libraries. TCRdb itself ran the multiplex PCR reads through MiXCR, one entry per CDR3 protein. Of almost 55,000 distinct CDR3 sequences listed, about three quarters are singletons. This clonotype occurred many times. This TCR was sampled from a middle-aged man with primary liver carcinoma and hepatitis B virus infection. Source material: liver tumor tissue from sampling region 2. Subset: tumor region T2, inferior pole.

CDR3 residues: CASSLRAIGYTGELFF. CDR3 nucleotides: TGCGCCAGCAGCTTGCGGGCGATCGGGTACACCGGGGAGCTGTTTTTT. The V gene is TRBV5-1, the J gene TRBJ2-2; D is unresolved. Deletions cut 1 base from V and 3 bases from J, with 13 bases between. CDR1 SGHRS and CDR2 YFSETQ come from the germline V gene. This CDR3 has 16 amino acids. Full variable domain (remainder filled in from reference TRBV5-1 and TRBJ2-2): KAGVTQTPRYLIKTRGQQVTLSCSPISGHRSVSWYQQTPGQGLQFLFEYFSETQRNKGNFPGRFSGRQFSNSRSEMNVSTLELGDSALYLCASSLRAIGYTGELFFGEGSRLTVL.